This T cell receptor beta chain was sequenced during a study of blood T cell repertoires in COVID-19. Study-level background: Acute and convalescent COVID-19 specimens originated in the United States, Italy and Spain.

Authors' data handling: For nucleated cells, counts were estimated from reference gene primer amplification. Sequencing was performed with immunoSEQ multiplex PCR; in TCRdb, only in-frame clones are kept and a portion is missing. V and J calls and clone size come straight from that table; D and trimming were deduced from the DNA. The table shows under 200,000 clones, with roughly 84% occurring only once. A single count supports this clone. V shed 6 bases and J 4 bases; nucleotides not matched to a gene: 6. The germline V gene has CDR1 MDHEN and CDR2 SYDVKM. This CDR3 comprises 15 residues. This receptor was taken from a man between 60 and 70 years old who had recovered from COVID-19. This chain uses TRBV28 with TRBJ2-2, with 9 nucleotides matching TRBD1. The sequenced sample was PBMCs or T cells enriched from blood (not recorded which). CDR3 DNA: TGTGCCAGCAGACTGGGACAGGGTCCCACCGGGGAGCTGTTTTTT. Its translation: CASRLGQGPTGELFF.